Listed below are T cell receptor beta chains from one sample, sequenced in a study of early stage breast cancer tumors. Libraries were prepared by immunoSEQ multiplex PCR; TCRdb keeps only in-frame clonotypes and omits some of them. The sample has approximately 75,000 clones, 65% to 85% seen once. The sample comprised blood. These receptors all come from a middle-aged person with breast cancer. Each CDR3 is given with its conserved first and last residue. D genes are given only for firm matches.

v_gene	d_gene	j_gene	CDR3aa
TRBV27	-	TRBJ2-7	CASSRGDEQYF
TRBV10-3	-	TRBJ2-7	CAISEEAYEQYF
TRBV28	-	TRBJ1-4	CASSTGGQGEKLFF
TRBV27	TRBD1	TRBJ2-5	CASSWDRRGETQYF
TRBV27	TRBD2	TRBJ2-1	CASLSGSSYNEQFF
TRBV7-9	-	TRBJ1-1	CASSLDRNTEAFF
TRBV7-2	-	TRBJ1-1	CASSRGYRDTEAFF
TRBV6-1	-	TRBJ2-7	CASSEGRPPYEQYF
TRBV27	TRBD1	TRBJ2-1	CASSLEDRRNEQFF
TRBV18	-	TRBJ2-7	CASSPGPISYEQYF
TRBV27	TRBD2	TRBJ2-1	CASSTSGTSSYNEQFF
TRBV6-5	-	TRBJ1-4	CASGNGIELFF
TRBV15	-	TRBJ2-7	CATSRGGGVYEQYF
TRBV18	TRBD1	TRBJ1-5	CASSYDRANQPQHF
TRBV19	TRBD1	TRBJ1-1	CASSIVRAGQENTEAFF
TRBV7-3	-	TRBJ2-1	CASSSRAGPDEQFF
TRBV6-6	-	TRBJ2-2	CASSARNTGELFF
TRBV28	TRBD2	TRBJ2-7	CASMLNAGVLGYEQYF
TRBV2	-	TRBJ2-3	CASSLRAVDTQYF
TRBV7-8	-	TRBJ1-4	CASSRGRTNEKLFF
TRBV5-5	-	TRBJ1-5	CASSLYLRGDQPQHF
TRBV7-7	-	TRBJ2-7	CASSLALTSYEQYF
TRBV20-1	-	TRBJ2-3	CSVRSTDTQYF
TRBV30	-	TRBJ1-3	CAWSTGPGNTIYF
TRBV10-2	-	TRBJ1-5	CASSESGVNQPQHF
TRBV5-4	TRBD1	TRBJ2-7	CACGTGGSYEQYF
TRBV5-1	-	TRBJ2-5	CASRGLGETQYF
TRBV27	TRBD2	TRBJ2-5	CASSLLASGYQETQYF
TRBV5-6	-	TRBJ2-7	CASSLDRARSYEQYF
TRBV30	-	TRBJ2-5	CAWSVGGDETQYF
TRBV6-1	-	TRBJ1-5	CASSEVMWYSNQPQHF
TRBV5-1	TRBD1	TRBJ2-1	CASSLRQGANEQFF
TRBV2	TRBD1	TRBJ1-6	CASSGGQGNSPLHF
TRBV19	-	TRBJ1-2	CASSLQPTDYGYTF
TRBV6-5	TRBD2	TRBJ2-7	CASRGTSGRYEQYF
TRBV11-2	TRBD2	TRBJ2-7	CASSSDKREVLSSYEQYF
TRBV19	-	TRBJ2-1	CASSMGGYSERPNYNEQFF
TRBV5-4	-	TRBJ2-7	CASSLDGASGEQYF
TRBV30	-	TRBJ2-3	CAWGGGSSAPDTQYF
TRBV28	TRBD1	TRBJ2-7	CASSSPTGGAYEQYF
TRBV28	-	TRBJ1-1	CASSFRENTEAFF
TRBV4-1	-	TRBJ2-7	CASSQGWSYEQYF